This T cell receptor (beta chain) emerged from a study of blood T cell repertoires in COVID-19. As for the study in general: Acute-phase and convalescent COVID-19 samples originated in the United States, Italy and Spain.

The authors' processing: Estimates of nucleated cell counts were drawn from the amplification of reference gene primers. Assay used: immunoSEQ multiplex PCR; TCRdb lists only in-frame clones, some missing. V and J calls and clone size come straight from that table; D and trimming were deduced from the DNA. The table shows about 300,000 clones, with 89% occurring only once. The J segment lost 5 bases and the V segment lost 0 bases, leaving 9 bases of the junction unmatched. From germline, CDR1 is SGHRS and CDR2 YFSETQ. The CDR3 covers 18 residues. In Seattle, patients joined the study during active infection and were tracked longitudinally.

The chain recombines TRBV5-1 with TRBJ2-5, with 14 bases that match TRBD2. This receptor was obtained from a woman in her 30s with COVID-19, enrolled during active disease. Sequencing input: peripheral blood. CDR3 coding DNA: TGCGCCAGCAGCTTGGGAGGGACTAGCGGGGGCCCCACGGAGACCCAGTACTTC. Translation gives CASSLGGTSGGPTETQYF.